Listed below are T cell receptor beta chains from one sample, sequenced in a study of shared clonotypes between healthy human individuals. Generated by immunoSEQ multiplex PCR, the TCRdb table keeps only in-frame clones and is missing some. In the table there are approximately 590,000 clones, roughly 96% of which are singletons. The material sequenced was naive CD8+ T cells sorted from blood. The receptor set was obtained from a woman aged 25 to 45 in good health. Both conserved end residues are part of each CDR3. The order of the fields is V gene, D gene, J gene, clone size, CDR3 DNA, CDR3 protein. The D gene is left open where the match is weak. The size of a clone is reported for some rows only, either as once, few or many, or as a class for expanded clones.

>TRBV6-5|-|TRBJ2-7|few
TGTGCCAGCAGCTTTGAACAGGGAAAGCAGTACTTC
CASSFEQGKQYF
>TRBV6-5|TRBD1|TRBJ1-1|-
TGTGCCAGCAGTCCCCCGGGACAGCTCACAACTGAAGCTTTCTTT
CASSPPGQLTTEAFF
>TRBV5-6|-|TRBJ1-3|-
TGTGCCAGCAGCCCGGACTCACCCCTAAACACCATATATTTT
CASSPDSPLNTIYF
>TRBV13|-|TRBJ2-7|-
TGTGCCAGCAGCTTACCGGCTAGTGAGCAGTACTTC
CASSLPASEQYF
>TRBV10-2|TRBD2|TRBJ2-1|-
TGCGCCAGCTCGGGGAGCGGGAGCTACAATGAGCAGTTCTTC
CASSGSGSYNEQFF
>TRBV5-6|-|TRBJ2-7|-
TGTGCCAGCAGCTCTTCTACCCCCTACGAGCAGTACTTC
CASSSSTPYEQYF
>TRBV19|-|TRBJ2-1|-
TGTGCCAGTAGTACTTGGGAATACAATGAGCAGTTCTTC
CASSTWEYNEQFF
>TRBV7-9|TRBD2|TRBJ2-2|-
TGTGCCAGCAGCCCCGGCTGGCCTAGCGGGAGGAACACCGGGGAGCTGTTTTTT
CASSPGWPSGRNTGELFF
>TRBV27|-|TRBJ2-3|-
TGTGCCAGCACACGAGTGGGATTAGAGAAATCCACAGATACGCAGTATTTT
CASTRVGLEKSTDTQYF
>TRBV7-2|-|TRBJ2-1|-
TGTGCCAGCAGTTACCTTAGCGCCATGAGCTCCTACAATGAGCAGTTCTTC
CASSYLSAMSSYNEQFF
>TRBV28|-|TRBJ2-7|-
TGTGCCAGCACCGAATGGGCCTCGACGAGCTCCTACGAGCAGTACTTC
CASTEWASTSSYEQYF
>TRBV9|TRBD2|TRBJ2-1|-
TGTGCCAGCAGCCCTTCCGGGAGGGACAATGAGCAGTTCTTC
CASSPSGRDNEQFF
>TRBV27|-|TRBJ1-1|-
TGTGCCAGCAGTTTATCGGATGCGGGCACTGAAGCTTTCTTT
CASSLSDAGTEAFF
>TRBV10-1|-|TRBJ2-5|-
TGCGCCAGCAGTGATGTATCCGGAGGGGGTTTTGAGACCCAGTACTTC
CASSDVSGGGFETQYF
>TRBV7-9|-|TRBJ2-7|-
TGTGCCACGGGAGGACAGGCCATGGACGAGCAGTACTTC
CATGGQAMDEQYF
>TRBV5-1|-|TRBJ2-1|-
TGCGCCAGCAGCTTGAACGCCGGCCCCTCCCATGAGCAGTTCTTC
CASSLNAGPSHEQFF
>TRBV5-1|TRBD2|TRBJ2-2|-
TGCGCCAGCAGCTCGGGACTAGCGGGAGGGGGCGCGAACACCGGGGAGCTGTTTTTT
CASSSGLAGGGANTGELFF
>TRBV7-6|-|TRBJ2-1|-
TGTGCCAGCAGCTTAGGTAGTGAGCAGTTCTTC
CASSLGSEQFF
>TRBV27|-|TRBJ2-7|once
TGTGCCAGCAGAGGAGTCTACCACGAGCAGTACTTC
CASRGVYHEQYF
>TRBV7-9|TRBD1|TRBJ2-3|once
TGTGCCAGCAGCTATGGACAGGGAATGGATACGCAGTATTTT
CASSYGQGMDTQYF
>TRBV27|-|TRBJ1-2|-
TGTGCCAGCAGTTTACGGCAGGGAGAGGGCTACACCTTC
CASSLRQGEGYTF
>TRBV5-4|-|TRBJ2-1|-
TGTGCCAGCAGCACAGAGAGAAATGAGCAGTTCTTC
CASSTERNEQFF